Listed below are T cell receptor beta chains from one sample, sequenced in a study of cytomegalovirus exposure and HLA in healthy donors. The table came from immunoSEQ multiplex PCR; TCRdb's copy has only in-frame clones and leaves some out. The table lists over 150,000 clones, approximately 71% of them singletons. Sequenced material: PBMCs. These receptors were collected from a woman between 18 and 29 years old in good health and CMV-seropositive. Each CDR3 is given without its conserved first and last residue.

V gene	J gene	CDR3 protein
TRBV27	TRBJ1-2	ASSLRQGATNYGYT
TRBV6-1	TRBJ1-5	ASSDTGQQPQH
TRBV19	TRBJ1-2	ASIGRRDRGSNYGYT
TRBV5-8	TRBJ1-5	ASSLGALGNQPQH
TRBV2	TRBJ1-1	ASSDLVRGEAF
TRBV5-6	TRBJ2-1	ASSAGTSGVYNEQF
TRBV7-9	TRBJ2-4	ASRSEGNIQY
TRBV10-2	TRBJ2-7	ASTDGRANEQY
TRBV9	TRBJ2-1	ASSVGQRDLKF
TRBV2	TRBJ2-7	ASSAGTGVLLLVQY